This entry lists 3 T cell receptor beta chains sequenced from one sample in a study of blood T cell repertoires in COVID-19. Only in-frame clones appear in the TCRdb table, and some are missing; sequencing was by immunoSEQ multiplex PCR. The table has over 150,000 clones, around nine tenths seen once. The sequencing sample was made of peripheral blood. These TCRs come from a man aged 45-65 years who had recovered from COVID-19.

This chain connects TRBV9 to TRBJ2-1; D is possibly TRBD2 (6 bases). With 3 bases removed from V and 0 bases from J, the gap between germline ends came to 10 bases. Per the germline V gene, CDR1 is SGDLS and CDR2 is YYNGEE. The length of the CDR3 is 15 residues. This chain's CDR3 is CASSERDFSYNEQFF. In DNA, the CDR3 is TGTGCCAGCAGCGAAAGGGACTTCTCCTACAATGAGCAGTTCTTC.

The J gene is TRBJ2-7, the V gene TRBV29-1, with D perhaps matching TRBD1 (5 bases). CDR1 and CDR2 (germline): SQVTM, ANQGSEA. V dropped 5 bases and J dropped 3 bases, with 11 bases sitting between them. This CDR3 has 12 amino acids. Written as DNA, the CDR3 is TGCAGCGTTCGAGGACACCGCTACGAGCAGTACTTC. Protein product: CSVRGHRYEQYF.

The chain uses TRBV6-2 or TRBV6-3 and TRBJ1-1, with D possibly matching TRBD1 (5 bases). V was shortened by 2 bases and J by 6 bases, with 16 bases between the two germline ends. Germline loops: CDR1 MNHEY, CDR2 SVGEGT. This CDR3 spans 15 amino acids. The CDR3: CASSYGGGKLAEAFF. CDR3 nucleotide sequence: TGTGCCAGCAGTTACGGGGGGGGGAAACTGGCTGAAGCTTTCTTT.